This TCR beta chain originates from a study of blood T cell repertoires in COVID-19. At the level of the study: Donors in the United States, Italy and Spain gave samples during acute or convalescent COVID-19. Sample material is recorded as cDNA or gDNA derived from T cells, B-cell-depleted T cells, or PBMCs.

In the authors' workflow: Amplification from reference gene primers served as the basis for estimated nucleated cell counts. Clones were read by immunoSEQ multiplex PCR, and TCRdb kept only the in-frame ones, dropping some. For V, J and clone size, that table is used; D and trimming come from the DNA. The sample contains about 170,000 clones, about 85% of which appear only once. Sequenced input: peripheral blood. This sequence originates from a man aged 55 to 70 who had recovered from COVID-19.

CDR3 DNA: TGCGCCAGCAGCCCCGGGACAGGGATGGGCAATGAGCAGTTCTTC. Translating it yields CASSPGTGMGNEQFF. The chain carries TRBV4-3 and TRBJ2-1; 9 bases agree with TRBD1. Germline values: CDR1 LGHNA, CDR2 YSLEER. The CDR3 consists of 15 residues. The V gene end was trimmed by 4 bases and the J gene end by 6 bases; junction bases not matched to a gene: 7.